The 27 T cell receptor beta chains reported below all come from one sample, sequenced in a study of cytomegalovirus exposure and HLA in healthy donors. The primer mix had 60 Vbeta and 13 Jbeta primers. Some clones are missing from TCRdb's copy, which holds only in-frame ones; the method was immunoSEQ multiplex PCR. This repertoire includes more than 95,000 clones. Sequencing used PBMCs. Receptors were obtained from a man aged 40-49 years in good health and CMV-seronegative.

The V call is TRBV7-2, the J call TRBJ2-7, with TRBD1 identical over 7 bases. Per the germline V gene, CDR1 is SGHTA and CDR2 is FQGNSA. This CDR3 has 14 amino acids. With 2 bases clipped from V and 4 bases from J, the junction kept 5 bases outside the gene matches. DNA of the CDR3: TGTGCCAGCAGCTTAAACAGGGGAAGGTACGAGCAGTACTTC. Its protein is CASSLNRGRYEQYF. The full variable domain, its missing parts supplied by reference TRBV7-2 and TRBJ2-7, is GAGVSQSPSNKVTEKGKDVELRCDPISGHTALYWYRQSLGQGLEFLIYFQGNSAPDKSGLPSDRFSAERTGGSVSTLTIQRTQQEDSAVYLCASSLNRGRYEQYFGPGTRLTVT.

This rearrangement joins TRBV30 to TRBJ1-4; unclear D gene. Deletions cut 4 bases from V and 0 bases from J, with 12 bases between. The CDR3 spans 15 residues. Germline CDR1 GTSNPN, CDR2 SVGIG (reference sequence). The CDR3 bases are TGTGCCTGGACCGGAGGATTTCCAACTAATGAAAAACTGTTTTTT. This codes for CAWTGGFPTNEKLFF.

This chain uses TRBV19 with TRBJ2-1, with 8 bases identical to TRBD2. This CDR3 has 16 amino acids. The J segment lost 6 bases and the V segment lost 4 bases, leaving 11 bases of the junction unmatched. Germline CDR1 and CDR2: LNHDA and SQIVND (reference sequence). This CDR3 reads CASSRGGLGASNEQFF. The CDR3 region has the DNA TGTGCCAGTAGTAGGGGGGGACTAGGGGCATCCAATGAGCAGTTCTTC.

V usage is TRBV10-3 and J usage is TRBJ2-1; 9 nucleotides align to TRBD2. V trimming: 4 bases; J trimming: 0 bases; junction bases outside the gene matches: 4. The CDR3 contains 16 residues. CDR1 is ENHRY, CDR2 SYGVKD, per germline. CDR3 sequence reads: CAISVTSGPSYNEQFF. The CDR3 DNA sequence: TGTGCCATCAGTGTAACTAGCGGGCCCTCCTACAATGAGCAGTTCTTC.

The genes are TRBV4-3 and TRBJ2-1, with 10 bases identical to TRBD2. This CDR3 region has 17 residues. V lost 0 bases to trimming and J lost 6 bases; unmatched junction nucleotides: 8. The V gene's germline CDR1 is LGHNA and CDR2 YSLEER. CDR3 bases: TGCGCCAGCAGCCAAGACCGGGGACTAGCGAAGGGCAATGAGCAGTTCTTC. It translates to CASSQDRGLAKGNEQFF.

The genes are TRBV6-1 and TRBJ1-1; TRBD1 is a possible D gene (5 bases). Trimming removed 5 bases at V and 0 bases at J, with 10 bases between. The germline CDR1 and CDR2 sequences are MNHNS and SASEGT. The CDR3 is made up of 14 amino acids. Here the CDR3 DNA reads TGTGCCAGCAGTACCAGACAGCTGAACACTGAAGCTTTCTTT. It encodes CASSTRQLNTEAFF.

The genes are TRBV2 and TRBJ1-3; 8 bases match TRBD1. This CDR3 comprises 15 residues. Germline assignment: CDR1 SNHLY and CDR2 FYNNEI. Trimming took 6 bases from V and 0 from J; bases not matched to a gene: 4. In DNA, the CDR3 is TGTGCCAGCAGGGGGACAGGAAGCTCTGGAAACACCATATATTTT. As protein: CASRGTGSSGNTIYF.

The chain has TRBV2 and TRBJ1-3; D is undetermined. Trimming removed 5 bases at V and 3 bases at J, with 5 bases between. Per the germline V gene, CDR1 is SNHLY and CDR2 is FYNNEI. The CDR3 covers 12 residues. The CDR3 DNA sequence: TGTGCCAGCAGTAACAATGGAAACACCATATATTTT. This sequence encodes CASSNNGNTIYF.

The chain employs TRBV5-1 and TRBJ2-5, with TRBD1 as a possible D gene (6 bases). The J call may be mistaken, given a closer DNA end match to TRBJ2-7. Germline V CDR1 and CDR2: SGHRS, YFSETQ. CDR3 length: 14 residues. As DNA, the CDR3 is TGCGCCAGCAGCTCCGGGACACCCTCCTACGAGCAGTACTTC. This gives the protein CASSSGTPSYEQYF.

This chain connects TRBV4-1 to TRBJ2-7; TRBD2 matches at 8 bases. The CDR3 totals 18 residues. V shed 0 bases and J 2 bases; nucleotides not matched to a gene: 12. The germline V gene encodes CDR1 MGHRA and CDR2 YSYEKL. CDR3 nucleotides: TGCGCCAGCAGCCAAGATGATTCAGGACTAGCTGCCGCCTACGAGCAGTACTTC. Translation: CASSQDDSGLAAAYEQYF.

The chain has TRBV6-4 and TRBJ2-2; 9 nucleotides align to TRBD1. Trimming removed 4 bases from V and 3 bases from J; junction bases left unmatched: 0. This CDR3 contains 14 residues. The germline V gene encodes CDR1 MRHNA and CDR2 SNTAGT. DNA for the CDR3: TGTGCCAGCAGTGGGACAGGGGACACCGGGGAGCTGTTTTTT. Its protein is CASSGTGDTGELFF.

The chain carries TRBV27 and TRBJ2-7, with 8 positions matching TRBD2. This CDR3 is 16 amino acids long. With 5 bases clipped from V and 0 bases from J, the junction kept 9 bases outside the gene matches. The germline CDR1 and CDR2 sequences are MNHEY and SMNVEV (reference sequence). Written as DNA, the CDR3 is TGTGCCAGCAGTCTTGGACTAGCTGTGACCTCCTACGAGCAGTACTTC. Its protein is CASSLGLAVTSYEQYF.

The V gene is TRBV6-6, the J gene TRBJ2-1, with TRBD1 matching 7 bases. The germline gives CDR1 MNHNY, CDR2 SVGAGI (reference sequence). The junction had 3 bases not matched to a gene; V was cut back by 2 bases and J by 2 bases. The CDR3 sequence is 15 residues long. The DNA of the CDR3 is TGTGCCAGCAGTTACCGGGACAGCACCTACAATGAGCAGTTCTTC. It is translated as CASSYRDSTYNEQFF.

The CDR3 DNA reads TGTGCCAGCAGTTTGACGGACTACGTGGACACTGAAGCTTTCTTT. This translates into CASSLTDYVDTEAFF. J is TRBJ1-1 and V is TRBV7-9; D is ambiguous. Looked up from germline, CDR1 is SEHNR and CDR2 is FQNEAQ (reference sequence). The CDR3 has 15 amino acids. Trimming left V 6 bases short and J 3 bases short, with 17 bases between.

This chain uses TRBV5-6 with TRBJ1-2, with D hard to call. Germline loops: CDR1 SGHDT, CDR2 YYEEEE. CDR3 length: 12 residues. Trimming shortened V by 0 bases and J by 8 bases, and 8 bases separated the two germline ends. This CDR3 is CASSLGQRGYTF. Here the CDR3 DNA reads TGTGCCAGCAGCTTGGGCCAGAGGGGCTACACCTTC.

The J gene is TRBJ1-2, the V gene TRBV10-3; 9 nucleotides line up with TRBD1. This CDR3 comprises 16 residues. With V trimmed by 6 bases and J by 4 bases, 12 bases remained unmatched. CDR1 is ENHRY, CDR2 SYGVKD, per germline. The CDR3 DNA reads TGTGCCATCAGCTCTCTTCGGACAGGGGAAGTCTATGGCTACACCTTC. Translated, it gives CAISSLRTGEVYGYTF.

The rearrangement links TRBV28 to TRBJ2-1, with TRBD2 matching over 7 bases. V lost 3 bases to trimming and J lost 3 bases; unmatched junction nucleotides: 5. Germline assignment: CDR1 MDHEN and CDR2 SYDVKM. The CDR3 spans 15 residues. The CDR3 reads CASSLSGAYYNEQFF. The CDR3 bases are TGTGCCAGCAGTTTGAGCGGGGCCTACTACAATGAGCAGTTCTTC.

The chain is built from TRBV30 and TRBJ2-2; D unclear. V lost 7 bases to trimming and J lost 1 base, with 13 bases between them. The CDR3 runs to 14 residues. Germline CDR1 and CDR2: GTSNPN and SVGIG (reference sequence). CDR3 sequence: CAFRRGRNTGELFF. In DNA, the CDR3 is TGTGCCTTCCGTCGCGGCAGGAACACCGGGGAGCTGTTTTTT. The full variable domain, completed using reference TRBV30 and TRBJ2-2, is SQTIHQWPATLVQPVGSPLSLECTVEGTSNPNLYWYRQAAGRGLQLLFYSVGIGQISSEVPQNLSASRPQDRQFILSSKKLLLSDSGFYLCAFRRGRNTGELFFGEGSRLTVL.

The rearrangement uses TRBV9 and TRBJ1-6; D unclear. This CDR3 has 18 amino acids. CDR1 SGDLS and CDR2 YYNGEE come from the germline V gene. V was shortened by 4 bases and J by 10 bases, with 27 bases between the two germline ends. The CDR3 DNA reads TGTGCCAGCAGCTTTACCCGATCGAAGGACTCCTGGTCATCACCCCTCCACTTT. This encodes CASSFTRSKDSWSSPLHF.

CDR3 residues: CASSEGQTFQEQYF. CDR3 nucleotide sequence: TGTGCCAGCAGTGAGGGACAGACCTTTCAGGAGCAGTACTTC. The V gene is TRBV25-1, the J gene TRBJ2-7; 7 nucleotides match TRBD1. V lost 3 bases and J lost 7; bases outside the gene matches: 9. The CDR3 is 14 residues long. Germline V gene data show CDR1 as MGHDK and CDR2 as SYGVNS.

The chain joins TRBV11-3 to TRBJ2-5, with TRBD1 identical over 10 bases. The germline CDR1 and CDR2 sequences are SGHNT and YENEEA. The CDR3 loop spans 15 amino acids. J lost 1 base, V lost 5 bases, and 4 bases had no gene match. CDR3 protein: CASSHRTGGQETQYF. CDR3 DNA sequence: TGTGCCAGCAGCCACAGGACAGGGGGCCAAGAGACCCAGTACTTC.

The rearrangement joins TRBV7-9 to TRBJ2-1; 11 nucleotides line up with TRBD2. Germline assignment: CDR1 SEHNR and CDR2 FQNEAQ (reference sequence). V gave up 5 bases and J gave up 5 bases; unmatched junction bases: 2. The CDR3 extends over 14 amino acids. Written as DNA, the CDR3 is TGTGCCAGCAGCCGACTAGCGGGGAACAATGAGCAGTTCTTC. Its protein is CASSRLAGNNEQFF. The whole variable domain, remainder taken from reference TRBV7-9 and TRBJ2-1, is DTGVSQNPRHKITKRGQNVTFRCDPISEHNRLYWYRQTLGQGPEFLTYFQNEAQLEKSRLLSDRFSAERPKGSFSTLEIQRTEQGDSAMYLCASSRLAGNNEQFFGPGTRLTVL.

This chain connects TRBV7-2 to TRBJ2-3; TRBD2 agrees at 12 bases. CDR3 length: 15 amino acids. Trimming took 4 bases from V and 4 from J; bases not matched to a gene: 3. Germline V CDR1 and CDR2: SGHTA, FQGNSA. Here the CDR3 DNA reads TGTGCCAGCAGCTACCGGACTAGCGGGGCAGATACGCAGTATTTT. Amino acid sequence: CASSYRTSGADTQYF.

The J gene is TRBJ2-2, the V gene TRBV11-3, with 8 bases fitting TRBD1. The CDR3 extends over 14 amino acids. The germline V gene encodes CDR1 SGHNT and CDR2 YENEEA. With 3 bases clipped from V and 6 bases from J, the junction kept 3 bases outside the gene matches. This CDR3 is CASSLSGGPGELFF. Written as DNA, the CDR3 is TGTGCCAGCAGCTTGTCAGGGGGCCCCGGGGAGCTGTTTTTT.

The rearrangement joins TRBV10-3 to TRBJ1-2; 10 positions agree with TRBD1. The CDR3 length is 15 residues. Germline V CDR1 and CDR2: ENHRY, SYGVKD. J gave up 2 bases and V 7 bases, and 7 bases lay outside the gene matches. This chain's CDR3 is CAINLPGQGNYGYTF. In nucleotides, the CDR3 is TGTGCCATCAATCTACCGGGACAGGGGAACTATGGCTACACCTTC.

The chain combines TRBV4-1 with TRBJ2-3, with 8 bases lining up with TRBD1. In germline, CDR1 is MGHRA, CDR2 YSYEKL. J lost 0 bases, V lost 4 bases, and 12 bases had no gene match. The CDR3 runs 18 residues. CDR3 residues: CASSPRQFRDRSTDTQYF. CDR3 sequence (DNA): TGCGCCAGCAGCCCAAGACAATTCCGGGACAGGAGCACAGATACGCAGTATTTT.

This chain uses TRBV6-5 with TRBJ2-7, with D tentatively TRBD2 (5 bases). V lost 5 bases and J 3 bases, leaving 11 bases between the germline ends. This CDR3 is built from 13 residues. CDR1 and CDR2 from the germline V gene are MNHEY and SVGAGI. For the CDR3, the DNA is TGTGCCAGCAGTCGGGAACGCGGCTACGAGCAGTACTTC. It codes for CASSRERGYEQYF.